The text below deals with one T cell receptor (beta chain). The antigen is unknown. This entry comes from a study of T cell responses to AZD1222 COVID-19 vaccine. The study, taken as a whole, reports: Dominant CD4 TCR responses targeted spike regions 160-218 and 743-854.

The protocol was immunoSEQ multiplex PCR, while the TCRdb copy is restricted to in-frame clones and leaves out a portion. The top ten hold roughly a quarter of the sample, which has 120,000 or so clones, approximately 91% seen once. From germline, CDR1 is SGDLS and CDR2 YYNGEE. CDR3 length: 16 residues. V lost 0 bases to trimming and J lost 4 bases, with 14 bases between them. This sample comprised peripheral blood, obtained on day 0 of AZD1222 vaccination. The chain combines TRBV9 with TRBJ2-1, with D unclear. The receptor was derived from an adult in good health. Here the CDR3 DNA reads TGTGCCAGCAGCGTAGGCAACCCGACCCAATACAATGAGCAGTTCTTC. Protein: CASSVGNPTQYNEQFF.